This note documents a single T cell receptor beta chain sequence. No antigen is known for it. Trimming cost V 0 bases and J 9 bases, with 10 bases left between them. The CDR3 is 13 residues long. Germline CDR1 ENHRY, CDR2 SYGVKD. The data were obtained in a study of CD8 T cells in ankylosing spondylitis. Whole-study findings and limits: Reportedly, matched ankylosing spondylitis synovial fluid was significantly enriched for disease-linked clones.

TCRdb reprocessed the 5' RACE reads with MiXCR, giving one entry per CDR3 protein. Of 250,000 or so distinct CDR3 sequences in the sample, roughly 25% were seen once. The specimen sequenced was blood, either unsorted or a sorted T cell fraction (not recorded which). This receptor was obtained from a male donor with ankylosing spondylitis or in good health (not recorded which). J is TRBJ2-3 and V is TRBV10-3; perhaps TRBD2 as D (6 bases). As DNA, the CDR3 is TGTGCCATCAGTGAGTCCGATAGCGGAACGCAGTATTTT. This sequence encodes CAISESDSGTQYF.